The rows below give T cell receptor beta chains drawn from one sample of a study of cytomegalovirus exposure and HLA in healthy donors. Using immunoSEQ multiplex PCR, the repertoire was profiled, and TCRdb retains in-frame clones only, with some absent. The sample's table shows around 130,000 clones. Material: PBMCs. These receptors all come from a middle-aged woman in good health and CMV-seronegative. Each CDR3 is given with its conserved first and last residue. D genes are given only for firm matches.

cdr3_nt	cdr3_aa	cdr3_length	j_call	d_call	v_call
TGTGCCAGCAGCCAAAACACGTTCTCCTACAATGAGCAGTTCTTC	CASSQNTFSYNEQFF	15	TRBJ2-1	NA	TRBV7-8
TGCAGCGTCACGGAGGGGGCGGACTATGGCTACACCTTC	CSVTEGADYGYTF	13	TRBJ1-2	TRBD1	TRBV29-1
TGCGCCAGCAGCCCGGGGGACAGGACGGAGCAGTTCTTC	CASSPGDRTEQFF	13	TRBJ2-1	TRBD1	TRBV5-1
TGCGCCAGCAGCCTGCGGACAGGGAGGATGCAGCCCCAGCATTTT	CASSLRTGRMQPQHF	15	TRBJ1-5	TRBD1	TRBV4-3
TGTGCCAGCACAGACTTAGGGACAGGGGATGGCTACACCTTC	CASTDLGTGDGYTF	14	TRBJ1-2	TRBD1	TRBV2
TGTGCCAGTAGTATCGTGGGACAGGGCCGTCTGAACACTGAAGCTTTCTTT	CASSIVGQGRLNTEAFF	17	TRBJ1-1	TRBD1	TRBV19
TGTGCCAGCAGTGAAGCGGGGGCAGTCAACTATGGCTACACCTTC	CASSEAGAVNYGYTF	15	TRBJ1-2	NA	TRBV6-1
TGTGCCAGTATCCTTCAGGGGGGTGCGAACACCGGGGAGCTGTTTTTT	CASILQGGANTGELFF	16	TRBJ2-2	NA	TRBV19
TGTGCCAGCACCGCCAGGGTTGGGAACTACAATGAGCAGTTCTTC	CASTARVGNYNEQFF	15	TRBJ2-1	NA	TRBV2
TGTGCCAGCAGTTGGGGTTGGGGGCGCCTTGCTAACTATGGCTACACCTTC	CASSWGWGRLANYGYTF	17	TRBJ1-2	NA	TRBV27
TGTGCCAGCAGTTACAGGGAGACCCAGTACTTC	CASSYRETQYF	11	TRBJ2-5	NA	TRBV5-6
TGTGCCAGCACCCGGTCGTGGAACACTGAAGCTTTCTTT	CASTRSWNTEAFF	13	TRBJ1-1	NA	TRBV6-5
TGCGCCAGCAGCCAAGATCGACAGGGAAATTCACCCCTCCACTTT	CASSQDRQGNSPLHF	15	TRBJ1-6	TRBD1	TRBV4-3
TGTGCCAGCAGCTTGGCACAGGGATATGGAAACACCATATATTTT	CASSLAQGYGNTIYF	15	TRBJ1-3	NA	TRBV5-4
TGTGCCAGCAGCTTTGAGGGTAACACCGGGGAGCTGTTTTTT	CASSFEGNTGELFF	14	TRBJ2-2	NA	TRBV7-2
TGTGCCACCGGTCGGTCAGGGGGCTATGGCTACACCTTC	CATGRSGGYGYTF	13	TRBJ1-2	TRBD1	TRBV15
TGTGCCAGCAGTTTAGCAGCTAGCGGGGGAAGGGGTACGCAGTATTTT	CASSLAASGGRGTQYF	16	TRBJ2-3	TRBD2	TRBV28
TGTGCCAGCTCACCAAACCAGGGGGCAGACGAGCAGTACTTC	CASSPNQGADEQYF	14	TRBJ2-7	TRBD1	TRBV18
TGTGCCAGTCCACTAGGTAGCGGGGGGGCCGGCACCGGGGAGCTGTTTTTT	CASPLGSGGAGTGELFF	17	TRBJ2-2	TRBD2	TRBV7-3
TGTGCCAGCAGCACCGGACTAGCGGGGGCCTACCAAGAGACCCAGTACTTC	CASSTGLAGAYQETQYF	17	TRBJ2-5	TRBD2	TRBV9
TGTGCCATCAGCCAGCCCCGGACAGGGGTTAACTATGGCTACACCTTC	CAISQPRTGVNYGYTF	16	TRBJ1-2	TRBD1	TRBV10-3
TGTGCCAGCAGTCCTATGCCGAGGGATGAGCAGTTCTTC	CASSPMPRDEQFF	13	TRBJ2-1	NA	TRBV27
TGTGCCAGCATCCCCGCGACAGCTGGCAAAAACATTCAGTACTTC	CASIPATAGKNIQYF	15	TRBJ2-4	NA	TRBV28
TGTGCCTCTCGCGGGGGTAATCAGCCCCAGCATTTT	CASRGGNQPQHF	12	TRBJ1-5	NA	TRBV28
TGTGCCAGCGGGGACATCAATAACCTCGCGAACACCGGGGAGCTGTTTTTT	CASGDINNLANTGELFF	17	TRBJ2-2	NA	TRBV2
TGTGCCAGCTCACCACGAGGAGATGAAGCTTTCTTT	CASSPRGDEAFF	12	TRBJ1-1	NA	TRBV18